This T cell receptor (beta chain) was retrieved from a study of blood T cell repertoires in COVID-19 (dated by TCRdb to the early 2020s). As for the study more broadly: Collaborator samples came from the United States, Italy and Spain and covered acute and convalescent phases of COVID-19. The repertoires were released in a freely available public database intended as a resource for research on the immune response to SARS-CoV-2. Nearly every sample came with metadata listing a de-identified subject ID, COVID-19 status, age in years and sex. The prospective study material was composed of cDNA or gDNA derived from T cells, B-cell-depleted T cells, or PBMCs. Deeply sampled blood TCRbeta repertoires from subjects exposed to, actively infected with, or recovered from COVID-19 were included in the dataset. Where HLA class I and class II types were available, the types were taken from metadata supplied by the sample provider, not from assay-based typing. Samples came from the ongoing ImmuneRACE study (first 160 participants) plus 1,254 subjects from 6 global collaborators.

Each collaborating institution followed its own protocols to collect whole blood in K2EDTA tubes. For TCRbeta analysis, collaborators shipped samples as frozen whole blood, isolated PBMCs, or DNA extracted from either of those sample types. Findings and caveats that apply to the study as a whole: The quantity of clinical and demographic metadata differed by source and by participant and was supplied without curation.

V is trimmed back by 3 bases and J by 4 bases, and the junction contains 14 bases that no gene match accounts for. In the germline V gene, CDR1 corresponds to SGHRS and CDR2 to YFSETQ. Counted from cysteine to phenylalanine, this CDR3 has 18 amino acids. The only DNA kept is the CDR3, 54 bases in frame from the first base. The immunoSEQ Assay, a bias-controlled multiplex PCR, was used to amplify TCRbeta CDR3 regions from genomic DNA. Processing in the source paper ran as follows. The number of nucleated cells in each sample was estimated by amplification of reference gene primers within the assay. To quantify the absolute abundance of each unique TCRbeta CDR3 rearrangement, sequence reads were collapsed and filtered. Productive Simpson clonality was computed per sample as the square root of Simpson's diversity index over productive rearrangements. TCRdb took over this immuneACCESS table, retaining in-frame rearrangements with V and J assigned. Such tables are incomplete; in checked studies, under half of the missing clones stem from an unresolved V gene, and the remainder is unexplained. V and J calls and clone size are given by that table; D and trimming were obtained from the DNA. The sample table records fewer than 90,000 clones; about nine tenths of these occur just once. The ten biggest clones cover 6% to 8% of the sample.

Concerning this clone: The clone's antigen remains unknown. Within one base of it there is no much larger clone, and no base qualities were kept.

Sequenced: peripheral blood. The chain couples TRBV5-1 to TRBJ2-5, with 11 central nucleotides matching TRBD2. The sequence derives from a woman aged 80 or over with active COVID-19. The CDR3 sequence is CASSWGVASGRIRETQYF. The DNA reads TGCGCCAGCAGCTGGGGTGTGGCTAGCGGGAGGATACGAGAGACCCAGTACTTC.